The following is a T cell receptor beta chain sequence with its context. This sample was taken from a study of blood T cell repertoires in COVID-19. TCRdb keeps only in-frame clones here, not all; method: immunoSEQ multiplex PCR. The repertoire holds about 130,000 clones, 60% to 80% seen once, with around 6.2% in the top ten. The length of the CDR3 is 14 residues. Germline assignment: CDR1 MDHEN and CDR2 SYDVKM. V lost 6 bases and J 5 bases, leaving 11 bases between the germline ends. In Seattle, patients joined the study during active infection and were tracked longitudinally. This sequence originates from a man older than 75 with COVID-19, enrolled during active disease. This chain uses TRBV28 with TRBJ1-6; TRBD1 might be the D (6 bases). What was sequenced was peripheral blood. The CDR3 protein is CASRAGQHNSPLHF. The CDR3 DNA sequence: TGTGCCAGCAGGGCTGGACAGCATAATTCACCCCTCCACTTT.